These T cell receptor beta chains were read from a single sample in a study of blood T cell repertoires in COVID-19. Using immunoSEQ multiplex PCR, the repertoire was profiled, and TCRdb retains in-frame clones only, with some absent. The data show about 140,000 clones, more than 80% seen once. What was sequenced was peripheral blood. Receptors originate from a woman older than 75 in a cohort sampled during active or convalescent COVID-19. Each CDR3 is given with its conserved first and last residue. The D gene is left open where the match is weak. Size tells how often a clone was seen (once, few, many) or the class of an expanded clone, and some rows leave it out.

size	D	V	J	DNA	CDR3
-	-	TRBV11-2	TRBJ1-4	TGTGCCAGCAGCTTAGGGGCCGCTTATACTGAAAAACTGTTTTTT	CASSLGAAYTEKLFF
-	-	TRBV6-2/TRBV6-3	TRBJ2-1	TGTGCCAGCAGTTACTGGACAGAGTACAATGAGCAGTTCTTC	CASSYWTEYNEQFF
-	-	TRBV9	TRBJ2-3	TGTGCCAGCAGCCCTCGCCTAGCCTCGTTTACAGATACGCAGTATTTT	CASSPRLASFTDTQYF
few	TRBD1	TRBV2	TRBJ1-5	TGTGCCAGCAGACGACAGGGGGCACCAGGGGAGCCCCAGCATTTT	CASRRQGAPGEPQHF
-	TRBD1	TRBV7-6	TRBJ2-1	TGTGCCAGCAGACCCGGGACAGCCTACAATGAGCAGTTCTTC	CASRPGTAYNEQFF
-	TRBD1	TRBV5-1	TRBJ2-5	TGCGCCAGCAGCTTGGCCGTAGGGACAGGGGGCCAAGAGACCCAGTACTTC	CASSLAVGTGGQETQYF
-	TRBD1	TRBV18	TRBJ2-1	TGTGCCAGCTCACGCGGACAGGGAGATAATGAGCAGTTCTTC	CASSRGQGDNEQFF
-	TRBD2	TRBV3-1/TRBV3-2	TRBJ2-5	TGTGCCAGCAGCCGGGGGACTAGCCCCCAGTACTTC	CASSRGTSPQYF
-	TRBD2	TRBV24-1	TRBJ2-5	TGTGCCACCAGTGACCGCCGCGGACTAGCGTTGGAGACCCAGTACTTC	CATSDRRGLALETQYF
-	-	TRBV7-8	TRBJ1-1	TGTGCCAGCAGCCCCGACGGGGGGAGGGGCACTGAAGCTTTCTTT	CASSPDGGRGTEAFF
-	-	TRBV6-6	TRBJ2-4	TGTGCCAGCAGCACCGGCGTGGGACTCATTCAGTACTTC	CASSTGVGLIQYF
-	-	TRBV6-6	TRBJ1-2	TGTGCCAGCAGCCTTGACAGCTATGGCTACACCTTC	CASSLDSYGYTF
-	-	TRBV2	TRBJ2-7	TGTGCCAGCAGTGCCGGGACTGAAGTCTACGAGCAGTACTTC	CASSAGTEVYEQYF
-	TRBD1	TRBV19	TRBJ2-1	TGTGCCAGTAGACCAGGGACAGGGGATTACAATGAGCAGTTCTTC	CASRPGTGDYNEQFF
-	TRBD2	TRBV6-2/TRBV6-3	TRBJ2-4	TGTGCCAGCAGCAACGGGGGGGTGGACAAAAACATTCAGTACTTC	CASSNGGVDKNIQYF
-	-	TRBV10-3	TRBJ1-5	TGTGCCACCTACGGAGGTGGCAATCAGCCCCAGCATTTT	CATYGGGNQPQHF
-	TRBD2	TRBV6-6	TRBJ2-1	TGTGCCAGCAGGAGGACTAGCGGGGGGGCCAATGAGCAGTTCTTC	CASRRTSGGANEQFF
-	-	TRBV18	TRBJ1-1	TGTGCCAGCTCACCACCCGCAGGGCGGGGGACTGAAGCTTTCTTT	CASSPPAGRGTEAFF